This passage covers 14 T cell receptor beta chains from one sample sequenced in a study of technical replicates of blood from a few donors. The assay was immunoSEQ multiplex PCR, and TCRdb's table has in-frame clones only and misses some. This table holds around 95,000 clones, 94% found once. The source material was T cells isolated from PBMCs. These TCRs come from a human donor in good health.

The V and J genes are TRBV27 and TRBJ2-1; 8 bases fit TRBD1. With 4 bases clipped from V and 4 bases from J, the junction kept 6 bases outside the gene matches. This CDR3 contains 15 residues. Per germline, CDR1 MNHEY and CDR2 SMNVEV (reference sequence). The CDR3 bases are TGTGCCAGCAGTTCCCGGGACAGGCTGTACAATGAGCAGTTCTTC. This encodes CASSSRDRLYNEQFF.

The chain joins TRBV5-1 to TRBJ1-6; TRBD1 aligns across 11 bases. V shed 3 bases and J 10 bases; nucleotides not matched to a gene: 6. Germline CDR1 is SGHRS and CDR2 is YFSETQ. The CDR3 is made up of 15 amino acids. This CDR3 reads CASSSWTGGLSPLHF. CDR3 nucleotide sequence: TGCGCCAGCAGCTCTTGGACAGGGGGCTTATCACCCCTCCACTTT.

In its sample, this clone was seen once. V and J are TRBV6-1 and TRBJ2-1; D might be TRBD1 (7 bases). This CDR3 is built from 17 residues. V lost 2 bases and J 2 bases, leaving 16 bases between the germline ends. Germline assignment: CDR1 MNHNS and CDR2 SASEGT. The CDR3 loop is CASSESRAGGTYNEQFF. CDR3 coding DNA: TGTGCCAGCAGTGAATCGAGGGCAGGGGGGACCTACAATGAGCAGTTCTTC.

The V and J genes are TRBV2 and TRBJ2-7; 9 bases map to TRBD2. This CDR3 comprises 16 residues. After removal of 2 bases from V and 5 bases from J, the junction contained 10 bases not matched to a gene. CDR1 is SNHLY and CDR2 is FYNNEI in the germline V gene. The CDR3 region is CASSEKSGGLENEQYF. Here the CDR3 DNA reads TGTGCCAGCAGTGAAAAAAGCGGGGGGCTGGAAAACGAGCAGTACTTC.

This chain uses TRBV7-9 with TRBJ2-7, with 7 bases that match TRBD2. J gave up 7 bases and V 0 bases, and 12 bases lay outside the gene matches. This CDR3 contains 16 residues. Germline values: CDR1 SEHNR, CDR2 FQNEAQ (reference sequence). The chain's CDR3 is CASSLAERGPYVEQYF. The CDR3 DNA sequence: TGTGCCAGCAGCTTAGCGGAGCGGGGACCATACGTGGAGCAGTACTTC. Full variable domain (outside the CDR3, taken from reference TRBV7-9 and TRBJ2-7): DTGVSQNPRHKITKRGQNVTFRCDPISEHNRLYWYRQTLGQGPEFLTYFQNEAQLEKSRLLSDRFSAERPKGSFSTLEIQRTEQGDSAMYLCASSLAERGPYVEQYFGPGTRLTVT.

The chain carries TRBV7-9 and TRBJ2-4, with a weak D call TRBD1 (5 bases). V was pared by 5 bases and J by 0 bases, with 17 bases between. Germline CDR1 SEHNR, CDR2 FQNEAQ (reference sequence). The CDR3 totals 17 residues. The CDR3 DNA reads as TGTGCCAGCAGCGGACCACAGGTGACTGAAGCCAAAAACATTCAGTACTTC. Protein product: CASSGPQVTEAKNIQYF.

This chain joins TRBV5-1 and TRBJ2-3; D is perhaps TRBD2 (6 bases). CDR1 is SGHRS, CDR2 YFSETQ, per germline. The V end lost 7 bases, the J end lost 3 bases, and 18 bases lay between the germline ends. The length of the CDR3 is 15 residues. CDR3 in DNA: TGCGCCAGCTTTGCGGGACTGCGAGGGACAGATACGCAGTATTTT. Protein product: CASFAGLRGTDTQYF.

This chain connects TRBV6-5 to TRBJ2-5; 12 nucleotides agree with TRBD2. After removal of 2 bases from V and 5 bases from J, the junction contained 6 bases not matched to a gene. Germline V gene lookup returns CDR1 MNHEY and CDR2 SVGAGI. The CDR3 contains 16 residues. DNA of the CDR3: TGTGCCAGCAGTTACGGGCTAGCGGGAGGGCCCGAGACCCAGTACTTC. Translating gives CASSYGLAGGPETQYF.

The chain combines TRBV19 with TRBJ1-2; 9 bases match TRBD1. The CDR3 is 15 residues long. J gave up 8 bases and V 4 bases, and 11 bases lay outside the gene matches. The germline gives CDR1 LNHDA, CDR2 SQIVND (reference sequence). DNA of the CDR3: TGTGCCAGTAGTACCGGACAGGGGAATGTCGGCGGCTACACCTTC. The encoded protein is CASSTGQGNVGGYTF. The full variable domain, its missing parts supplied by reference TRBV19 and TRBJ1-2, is DGGITQSPKYLFRKEGQNVTLSCEQNLNHDAMYWYRQDPGQGLRLIYYSQIVNDFQKGDIAEGYSVSREKKESFPLTVTSAQKNPTAFYLCASSTGQGNVGGYTFGSGTRLTVV.

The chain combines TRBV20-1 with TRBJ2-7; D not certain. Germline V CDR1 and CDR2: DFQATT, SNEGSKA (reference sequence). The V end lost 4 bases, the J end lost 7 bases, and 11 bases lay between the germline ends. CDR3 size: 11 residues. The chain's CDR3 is CSATPAAEQYF. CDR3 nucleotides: TGCAGTGCTACACCGGCGGCGGAGCAGTACTTC.

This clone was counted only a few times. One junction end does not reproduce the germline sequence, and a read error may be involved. In nucleotides, the CDR3 is TGTGCTAGCAGCTTAGTGGACAGGGGAGAATCCGGGGAGCTGTTTTTT. It translates to CASSLVDRGESGELFF. The chain employs TRBV7-7 and TRBJ2-2; 9 nucleotides match TRBD1. The CDR3 contains 16 residues. Germline V gene data show CDR1 as SSHAT and CDR2 as FNYEAQ (reference sequence).

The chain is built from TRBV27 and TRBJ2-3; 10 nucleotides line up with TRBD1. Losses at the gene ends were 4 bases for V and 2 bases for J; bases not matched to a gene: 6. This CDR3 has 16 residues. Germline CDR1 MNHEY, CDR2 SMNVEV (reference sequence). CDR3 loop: CASSSLGQGHTDTQYF. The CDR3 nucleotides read TGTGCCAGCAGTTCTTTGGGACAGGGGCACACAGATACGCAGTATTTT.

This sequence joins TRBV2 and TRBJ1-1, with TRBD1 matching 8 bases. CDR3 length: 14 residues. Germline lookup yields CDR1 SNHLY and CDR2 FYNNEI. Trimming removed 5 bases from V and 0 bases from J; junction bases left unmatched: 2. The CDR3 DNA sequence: TGTGCCAGCAGTAACAGGGGGATGAACACTGAAGCTTTCTTT. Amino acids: CASSNRGMNTEAFF.

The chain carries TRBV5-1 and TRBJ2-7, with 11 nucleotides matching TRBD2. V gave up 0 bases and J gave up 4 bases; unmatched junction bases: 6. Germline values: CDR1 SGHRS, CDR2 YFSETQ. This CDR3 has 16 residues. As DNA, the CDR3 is TGCGCCAGCAGCTTGGCCTTAGCGGGAGGGCCTTACGAGCAGTACTTC. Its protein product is CASSLALAGGPYEQYF.